Listed below are T cell receptor beta chains from one sample, sequenced in a study of blood T cell repertoires in COVID-19. Here immunoSEQ multiplex PCR was the method, and the copy in TCRdb shows in-frame clones only, minus some. The sample has tens of thousands of clones, around 94% seen once. The sample taken for sequencing was peripheral blood. All receptors derive from a man between 50 and 59 years old with COVID-19, enrolled during active disease. The conserved cysteine and the conserved F or W are not part of the CDR3 here. Fields, in order: V gene, J gene, CDR3 length, CDR3 protein.

V: TRBV5-8
J: TRBJ1-2
length: 13
CDR3: ASSLDSFPSYGYT

V: TRBV5-6
J: TRBJ2-2
length: 16
CDR3: ASSLIVTGRGHPGELF

V: TRBV5-4
J: TRBJ2-1
length: 14
CDR3: ASSLGGLKGYNEQF

V: TRBV29-1
J: TRBJ1-1
length: 9
CDR3: SVRVDLQAF

V: TRBV12-1
J: TRBJ1-3
length: 12
CDR3: ASSPETGGNTIY

V: TRBV7-2
J: TRBJ2-1
length: 14
CDR3: ASSLGTRFTYNEQF

V: TRBV6-5
J: TRBJ2-7
length: 11
CDR3: ASRGTGKDEQY

V: TRBV9
J: TRBJ2-1
length: 13
CDR3: ASSVVGLAGSEQF

V: TRBV4-1
J: TRBJ2-7
length: 14
CDR3: ASSSGPGQGAYEQY

V: TRBV28
J: TRBJ1-5
length: 14
CDR3: ASSLFRTGRNQPQH

V: TRBV6-5
J: TRBJ1-2
length: 13
CDR3: ASSYGRQGAYGYT

V: TRBV18
J: TRBJ2-1
length: 13
CDR3: ASSLRDRVYNEQF

V: TRBV7-9
J: TRBJ2-1
length: 13
CDR3: ASSLRTGGRYEQF

V: TRBV9
J: TRBJ2-7
length: 11
CDR3: ASNLAGVHEQY

V: TRBV4-2
J: TRBJ2-5
length: 14
CDR3: ASSQDPAGVGETQY

V: TRBV4-3
J: TRBJ2-1
length: 16
CDR3: ASSQKTLSGSGGNEQF

V: TRBV25-1
J: TRBJ2-4
length: 13
CDR3: ASSARLAGENIQY

V: TRBV9
J: TRBJ1-3
length: 13
CDR3: ASSVGTGGVNTIY

V: TRBV28
J: TRBJ2-3
length: 20
CDR3: ASSLGLGTGWGPVASTDTQY

V: TRBV28
J: TRBJ1-2
length: 11
CDR3: ASSPGTAYRYT

V: TRBV29-1
J: TRBJ1-4
length: 11
CDR3: SVQGGRHEKLF

V: TRBV18
J: TRBJ1-1
length: 13
CDR3: ASSPRAGRDTEAF

V: TRBV6-5
J: TRBJ1-4
length: 14
CDR3: ASSYGPGQGGSPLF

V: TRBV10-3
J: TRBJ2-5
length: 14
CDR3: AISEPLAGGLETQY

V: TRBV3-1/TRBV3-2
J: TRBJ2-7
length: 13
CDR3: ASSQRTSGSYEQY

V: TRBV27
J: TRBJ2-1
length: 14
CDR3: ASSLSIQREYNEQF

V: TRBV15
J: TRBJ1-5
length: 14
CDR3: ATSLDRGGSNQPQH

V: TRBV19
J: TRBJ1-2
length: 11
CDR3: ASSIISSYGYT

V: TRBV7-6
J: TRBJ2-1
length: 15
CDR3: ASSPRPSGGAGVEQF

V: TRBV7-2
J: TRBJ1-3
length: 11
CDR3: ASSLTVGYTIY

V: TRBV28
J: TRBJ2-5
length: 11
CDR3: ASSLSGVETQY

V: TRBV4-1
J: TRBJ1-4
length: 11
CDR3: ASSQTRGEKLF

V: TRBV5-1
J: TRBJ1-1
length: 12
CDR3: ASSLVNGVKEAF

V: TRBV6-2/TRBV6-3
J: TRBJ1-2
length: 13
CDR3: ASSYSFGTSNGYT

V: TRBV19
J: TRBJ1-5
length: 13
CDR3: ASSMVPRGNQPQH

V: TRBV6-1
J: TRBJ2-1
length: 18
CDR3: ASSARSRGMSGQNYNEQF

V: TRBV7-9
J: TRBJ1-3
length: 13
CDR3: ASSLQGNSGNTIY

V: TRBV25-1
J: TRBJ1-2
length: 12
CDR3: ASSEYDSGYGYT

V: TRBV6-5
J: TRBJ2-7
length: 11
CDR3: ASSYRTSTEQY

V: TRBV5-1
J: TRBJ2-5
length: 12
CDR3: ASSRSGNQETQY

V: TRBV5-1
J: TRBJ1-2
length: 11
CDR3: ASSRDRSYGYT

V: TRBV5-1
J: TRBJ1-2
length: 13
CDR3: ASSSRGGENYGYT